The 4 T cell receptor beta chains in this list originate from one sample, sequenced in a study of T cells in Graves' hyperthyroidism and ophthalmopathy (dated by TCRdb to about 2019). The library was built by means of multiplex PCR. This sample was sequenced with an Illumina HiSeq 2000. The TCR beta CDR3 regions were amplified from the RNA transcripts. For the first round of RT-PCR on the TCR CDR3, the HTBI primer set was used together with the Qiagen OneStep RT-PCR kit. TCRdb reworked the public reads: Q25 trimming with fastp, MiXCR clone assembly, productive beta chains retained. Every entry covers one CDR3 protein and lists the most common genes and DNA from its rows. This sample holds 600,000 or so distinct CDR3 sequences; around 45% were observed only once. The top ten hold 8% to 8.5% of the sample. Sequenced material: peripheral blood or thyroid tissue (not recorded which). The receptors here all came from a young woman with Graves' hyperthyroidism. Donor details come from another sample of the same person, matched by shared clones.

In this sample, this clonotype turned up a few times. This rearrangement joins TRBV24-1 to TRBJ1-2; 7 positions match TRBD1. The CDR3 sequence is 14 residues long. V lost 5 bases, J lost 3 bases, and 5 bases stayed unmatched. Germline CDR1 is KGHDR and CDR2 is SFDVKD. Here the CDR3 DNA reads TGTGCCACCAGTGGAAAGGGGGCCGACTATGGCTACACCTTC. Amino acid sequence: CATSGKGADYGYTF.

The chain uses TRBV7-6 and TRBJ1-2; D may be TRBD1 (6 bases). The CDR3 covers 12 residues. CDR1 and CDR2 (germline): SGHVS, FNYEAQ. V was pared by 4 bases and J by 8 bases, with 11 bases between. CDR3 protein: CASSSTGFGYTF. The CDR3 coding sequence is TGTGCCAGCAGCTCTACAGGGTTCGGCTACACCTTC.

The chain has TRBV19 and TRBJ1-1; 8 bases agree with TRBD1. This CDR3 contains 14 residues. CDR1 and CDR2 from the germline V gene are LNHDA and SQIVND (reference sequence). V was clipped by 5 bases and J by 3 bases; unmatched bases: 5. The CDR3 DNA reads as TGTGCCAGTAGTCCGGGACAGGTGGACACTGAAGCTTTCTTT. This gives the protein CASSPGQVDTEAFF.

In its sample, this clonotype was seen a few times. The chain combines TRBV7-9 with TRBJ2-7; D gene ambiguous. V was shortened by 1 base and J by 3 bases, with 10 bases between the two germline ends. Germline V gene lookup returns CDR1 SEHNR and CDR2 FQNEAQ (reference sequence). The length of the CDR3 is 14 residues. The CDR3 coding sequence is TGTGCCAGCAGCTTAGTATCCTCGATCTACGAGCAGTACTTC. As protein: CASSLVSSIYEQYF.